This T cell receptor (beta chain) was sequenced during a study of T cells in Graves' hyperthyroidism and ophthalmopathy. Patients showing uncontrolled infection, other autoimmune disease, pregnancy or lactation were ineligible. Study observations and caveats: Also found in blood were most expanded thyroid clonotypes above 0.001. A 13 V-J signature model discriminated ophthalmopathy versus stable hyperthyroidism.

Germline-derived CDR1 and CDR2 are MNHNS and SASEGT. The CDR3 is 13 amino acids. The V and J ends lost 7 bases and 0 bases respectively, with 10 bases between them. The source material, RNA transcripts, was used to amplify TCR beta CDR3 regions. With the HTBI primer set, the TCR CDR3 went through a first round of RT-PCR. Each CDR3 protein gets one entry after TCRdb re-called the multiplex PCR reads with MiXCR. The table has some 210,000 distinct CDR3 sequences, roughly 18% seen once; the top ten hold 50%. In its sample, this clonotype was seen many times. Its antigen is undetermined. This chain joins TRBV6-1 and TRBJ2-7; TRBD1 might be the D (5 bases). The receptor was derived from a man over 45 with Graves' hyperthyroidism. The sample comprised blood. The CDR3 region is CASKQGSSYEQYF. CDR3 in DNA: TGTGCCAGCAAGCAGGGCAGCTCCTACGAGCAGTACTTC.